Below, one TCR beta chain is given with its context. In germline, CDR1 is LGHDT, CDR2 YNNKEL (reference sequence). V was clipped by 1 base and J by 0 bases, with 7 bases between them. This CDR3 has 15 amino acids. Per the original data handling: Scientists estimated how many nucleated cells there were by amplifying reference gene primers. TCRdb keeps only in-frame clones here, not all; method: immunoSEQ multiplex PCR. Clonal size and the V and J genes are those of that table, whereas D and trimming came from the DNA. The table has roughly 10,000 clones, 70% to 90% seen once. The data were taken from a study of blood T cell repertoires in COVID-19. Study-wide context: Both acute and convalescent COVID-19 samples were obtained from the United States, Italy and Spain. Sources were T cells, B-cell-depleted T cells, or PBMCs; the material itself was cDNA or gDNA.

V is TRBV3-1 (or the pseudogene TRBV3-2) and J is TRBJ1-3; no definite D call. The sequence was collected from a human donor in a cohort sampled during active COVID-19. Sequencing was done on a sample of peripheral blood. The CDR3 DNA follows: TGTGCCAGCAGCCAAGCCCCAGACTCTGGAAACACCATATATTTT. Protein sequence: CASSQAPDSGNTIYF.